Listed here are 24 T cell receptor beta chains from one sample, sequenced in a study of cytomegalovirus exposure and HLA in healthy donors. The PCR employed 60 Vbeta primers together with 13 Jbeta primers. The table came from immunoSEQ multiplex PCR; TCRdb's copy has only in-frame clones and leaves some out. In total, the table holds about 140,000 clones. Sequenced: PBMCs. These receptors all stem from a male donor in good health and CMV-seronegative.

This chain uses TRBV15 with TRBJ1-2; 7 bases map to TRBD1. The CDR3 consists of 13 residues. Germline CDR1 is LNHNV and CDR2 is YYDKDF (reference sequence). Germline trimming cut 5 bases from V and 7 bases from J; bases unmatched to any gene: 7. The CDR3, as DNA: TGTGCCACCAGCGCGACAGGGTTCTTTGGCTACACCTTC. It is translated as CATSATGFFGYTF. The full variable domain, its missing parts supplied by reference TRBV15 and TRBJ1-2, is DAMVIQNPRYQVTQFGKPVTLSCSQTLNHNVMYWYQQKSSQAPKLLFHYYDKDFNNEADTPDNFQSRRPNTSFCFLDIRSPGLGDTAMYLCATSATGFFGYTFGSGTRLTVV.

The chain recombines TRBV19 with TRBJ2-2; 8 nucleotides align to TRBD2. V trimming: 4 bases; J trimming: 7 bases; junction bases outside the gene matches: 5. The CDR3 runs 14 residues. Germline CDR1 and CDR2: LNHDA and SQIVND (reference sequence). In DNA form, the CDR3 reads TGTGCCAGTAGTACGGGGGGGGCAGTCGGGGAGCTGTTTTTT. Translation gives CASSTGGAVGELFF.

This chain links TRBV13 with TRBJ1-4, with 7 bases fitting TRBD1. There are 15 residues in the CDR3. Germline assignment: CDR1 PRHDT and CDR2 FYEKMQ (reference sequence). With V trimmed by 5 bases and J by 5 bases, 8 bases remained unmatched. The DNA of the CDR3 is TGTGCCAGCAGCGCCGCAGGGGGAAGGAATGAAAAACTGTTTTTT. The encoded protein is CASSAAGGRNEKLFF.

The chain recombines TRBV6-5 with TRBJ1-2; 9 nucleotides align to TRBD1. Germline loops: CDR1 MNHEY, CDR2 SVGAGI. Losses at the gene ends were 7 bases for V and 6 bases for J; bases not matched to a gene: 6. The CDR3 is made up of 13 amino acids. As DNA, the CDR3 is TGTGCCAGCACGGGACAGGGTTATGATGGCTACACCTTC. It codes for CASTGQGYDGYTF.

This chain uses TRBV28 with TRBJ2-4; D may be TRBD2 (6 bases). This CDR3 region has 15 residues. The germline V and J ends were trimmed by 5 bases and 0 bases, with 11 bases remaining between them. Germline CDR1 reads MDHEN; CDR2 reads SYDVKM. For the CDR3, the DNA is TGTGCCAGCAGTCCGCAGGGACTAGCCAAAAACATTCAGTACTTC. Protein: CASSPQGLAKNIQYF.

The chain has TRBV2 and TRBJ1-1, with TRBD1 matching 9 bases. Looked up from germline, CDR1 is SNHLY and CDR2 is FYNNEI. Trimming removed 7 bases from V and 1 base from J; junction bases left unmatched: 7. There are 15 residues in the CDR3. CDR3 loop: CASTAQGAQNTEAFF. CDR3 sequence (DNA): TGTGCCAGCACCGCACAGGGGGCTCAGAACACTGAAGCTTTCTTT.

The chain couples TRBV29-1 to TRBJ2-7; maybe TRBD2 (6 bases). The V gene's germline CDR1 is SQVTM and CDR2 ANQGSEA. The CDR3 runs 13 residues. The CDR3 protein is CSAQAGTGNSQYF. Written as DNA, the CDR3 is TGCTCCGCTCAGGCGGGGACGGGTAACTCGCAGTACTTC.

V usage is TRBV5-1 and J usage is TRBJ2-7, with D hard to call. Germline lookup yields CDR1 SGHRS and CDR2 YFSETQ. Trimming removed 1 base from V and 5 bases from J, with 16 bases in between. The CDR3 is made up of 15 amino acids. CDR3 sequence (DNA): TGCGCCAGCAGCTTGCAAGCCAGAGGTACTAACGAGCAGTACTTC. This translates into CASSLQARGTNEQYF.

This sequence joins TRBV27 and TRBJ2-1; 10 bases map to TRBD2. The CDR3 sequence is 16 residues long. CDR1 and CDR2 (germline): MNHEY, SMNVEV (reference sequence). The V and J ends lost 0 bases and 2 bases, in that order; junction bases with no gene match: 1. CDR3 loop: CASSLSAGGPYNEQFF. In nucleotides, the CDR3 is TGTGCCAGCAGTTTATCAGCGGGAGGGCCCTACAATGAGCAGTTCTTC.

For the CDR3, the DNA is TGTGCCAGCAGCTTAACCGGATACAGGGTCTACGAGCAGTACTTC. This codes for CASSLTGYRVYEQYF. The rearrangement uses TRBV11-2 and TRBJ2-7, with D perhaps matching TRBD1 (6 bases). Germline values: CDR1 SGHAT, CDR2 FQNNGV. The V end lost 2 bases, the J end lost 3 bases, and 14 bases lay between the germline ends. The CDR3 has 15 amino acids. Based on the CDR3 plus reference TRBV11-2 and TRBJ2-7, the full variable domain is EAGVAQSPRYKIIEKRQSVAFWCNPISGHATLYWYQQILGQGPKLLIQFQNNGVVDDSQLPKDRFSAERLKGVDSTLKIQPAKLEDSAVYLCASSLTGYRVYEQYFGPGTRLTVT.

V and J are TRBV5-4 and TRBJ2-7, with 12 positions matching TRBD2. Germline CDR1 reads SGHNT; CDR2 reads YYREEE (reference sequence). The CDR3 is 15 residues long. Trimming cost V 0 bases and J 3 bases; bases outside gene matches: 1. The CDR3 here is CASSLVTSGSYEQYF. The CDR3 DNA reads as TGTGCCAGCAGCTTGGTGACTAGCGGGAGCTACGAGCAGTACTTC.

The CDR3 region is CASSRTSGPYNEQFF. The CDR3 DNA follows: TGTGCCAGCAGCCGGACTAGCGGGCCCTACAATGAGCAGTTCTTC. This chain joins TRBV27 and TRBJ2-1, with 11 bases identical to TRBD2. Germline V gene lookup returns CDR1 MNHEY and CDR2 SMNVEV (reference sequence). The ends lost 6 bases at V and 2 bases at J; junction bases unmatched: 3. This CDR3 comprises 15 residues.

The rearrangement links TRBV5-1 to TRBJ2-1; 7 bases agree with TRBD1. CDR1 is SGHRS and CDR2 is YFSETQ in the germline V gene. The CDR3 consists of 15 residues. The trim removed 8 bases at V and 2 bases at J, leaving 10 bases unmatched. CDR3 bases: TGCGCCAGTTATCTATCGACAGGGACCTACAATGAGCAGTTCTTC. Translating gives CASYLSTGTYNEQFF.

The CDR3 here is CASSLQGTGELFF. In DNA form, the CDR3 reads TGTGCCAGCAGCTTACAGGGAACCGGGGAGCTGTTTTTT. The chain has TRBV7-2 and TRBJ2-2; TRBD1 might be the D (5 bases). The CDR3 runs to 13 residues. The germline V and J ends were trimmed by 2 bases and 5 bases, with 6 bases remaining between them. From germline, CDR1 is SGHTA and CDR2 FQGNSA.

The rearrangement uses TRBV2 and TRBJ1-2, with TRBD1 matching over 7 bases. Per germline, CDR1 SNHLY and CDR2 FYNNEI. The CDR3 spans 15 residues. V trimming: 3 bases; J trimming: 4 bases; junction bases outside the gene matches: 8. CDR3 DNA: TGTGCCAGCAGTGAGGGTACCAGGGGGACCTATGGCTACACCTTC. Translated, it gives CASSEGTRGTYGYTF.

The chain recombines TRBV18 with TRBJ1-4; maybe TRBD1 (6 bases). The CDR3 extends over 15 amino acids. The V and J ends lost 0 bases and 8 bases respectively, with 13 bases between them. Germline V lookup: CDR1 KGHSH, CDR2 LQKENI. CDR3 sequence: CASSPPMQGNEKLFF. CDR3 nucleotide sequence: TGTGCCAGCTCACCACCGATGCAGGGGAACGAAAAACTGTTTTTT.

V and J are TRBV2 and TRBJ2-1; the match to TRBD2 covers 9 bases. The CDR3 runs 16 residues. Unmatched junction bases numbered 13, after V lost 10 bases and J lost 3 bases. Germline CDR1 is SNHLY and CDR2 is FYNNEI. CDR3 sequence (DNA): TGTGCCACCCAAAAGATAGCGGGAGACAGCTACAATGAGCAGTTCTTC. Translation gives CATQKIAGDSYNEQFF. The full variable domain, with the rest looked up from reference TRBV2 and TRBJ2-1, is EPEVTQTPSHQVTQMGQEVILRCVPISNHLYFYWYRQILGQKVEFLVSFYNNEISEKSEIFDDQFSVERPDGSNFTLKIRSTKLEDSAMYFCATQKIAGDSYNEQFFGPGTRLTVL.

V gene TRBV7-3 combines with J gene TRBJ1-2, with D tentatively TRBD1 (5 bases). The CDR3 covers 13 residues. The germline V and J ends were trimmed by 1 base and 6 bases, with 9 bases remaining between them. Germline V gene sequence: CDR1 SGHTA, CDR2 FQGTGA. CDR3 coding DNA: TGTGCCAGCAGCTTAAGGCGGGGGGATGGCTACACCTTC. Protein: CASSLRRGDGYTF.

The rearrangement uses TRBV4-2 and TRBJ2-5, with a weak D call TRBD1 (5 bases). V was clipped by 1 base and J by 3 bases, with 9 bases between them. The CDR3 length is 14 residues. Looked up from germline, CDR1 is LGHNA and CDR2 is YNFKEQ. The CDR3, as DNA: TGTGCCAGCAGCCAAGGTCAAGGGGAAGAGACCCAGTACTTC. This sequence encodes CASSQGQGEETQYF.

A remark on this clone: The same CDR3 is also encoded by other DNA sequences in this sample. The J gene is TRBJ1-1, the V gene TRBV18; the match to TRBD1 covers 7 bases. This CDR3 has 15 residues. With V trimmed by 3 bases and J by 4 bases, 8 bases remained unmatched. Germline V gene sequence: CDR1 KGHSH, CDR2 LQKENI. The CDR3 sequence: CASSPTGAGGTEAFF. In DNA, the CDR3 is TGTGCCAGCTCACCCACCGGGGCAGGGGGCACTGAAGCTTTCTTT. Looking up the rest from reference TRBV18 and TRBJ1-1 gives the full variable domain: NAGVMQNPRHLVRRRGQEARLRCSPMKGHSHVYWYRQLPEEGLKFMVYLQKENIIDESGMPKERFSAEFPKEGPSILRIQQVVRGDSAAYFCASSPTGAGGTEAFFGQGTRLTVV.

The chain employs TRBV7-9 and TRBJ1-3, with a possible D match to TRBD1 (6 bases). Germline CDR1 and CDR2: SEHNR and FQNEAQ (reference sequence). This CDR3 is built from 16 residues. The V end lost 5 bases, the J end lost 0 bases, and 14 bases lay between the germline ends. The CDR3 region has the DNA TGTGCCAGCAGCCCTCAGGGGCAAAACTCTGGAAACACCATATATTTT. As protein: CASSPQGQNSGNTIYF.

V gene TRBV28 combines with J gene TRBJ2-7; 7 positions agree with TRBD1. Germline-derived CDR1 and CDR2 are MDHEN and SYDVKM. V was clipped by 5 bases and J by 5 bases; unmatched bases: 3. The CDR3 contains 12 residues. DNA for the CDR3: TGTGCCAGCAGTCCTGACAGGGACGAGCAGTACTTC. It specifies CASSPDRDEQYF.

The chain is built from TRBV30 and TRBJ1-2, with D unclear. The length of the CDR3 is 8 residues. Germline CDR1 GTSNPN, CDR2 SVGIG (reference sequence). V lost 5 bases and J lost 13, with 8 bases in between. CDR3 DNA sequence: TGTGCCTGGGGAGGGAGCACCTTC. Encoded protein: CAWGGSTF.

The chain carries TRBV27 and TRBJ2-1, with TRBD1 identical over 7 bases. The ends lost 4 bases at V and 6 bases at J; junction bases unmatched: 3. This CDR3 region has 13 residues. Per germline, CDR1 MNHEY and CDR2 SMNVEV (reference sequence). Here the CDR3 DNA reads TGTGCCAGCAGTTCGAGACAGGGCAATGAGCAGTTCTTC. Amino acid sequence: CASSSRQGNEQFF.